This T cell receptor (beta chain) came from a study of shared clonotypes between healthy human individuals. Study at large: Each donor contributed plates that comprised three CD4 naive, three CD4 memory, two CD8 naive and one CD8 memory. Regarding the study as a whole: Sharing across four donors was highest in naive CD4 (roughly 5%) and lowest in memory CD8 (roughly 0.4%).

Assay used: immunoSEQ multiplex PCR; TCRdb lists only in-frame clones, some missing. In the table there are about 2 million clones, approximately 94% of which are singletons. The naive CD8 population came from CD45RO-negative cells selected for CCR7, without terminally differentiated effector memory CD45RA+ cells. As to this clone: Antigen unknown.

Specimen: naive CD8+ T cells sorted from blood. The receptor comes from a man aged 18 to 35 in good health.

The CDR3 DNA follows: TGTGCCGAGGAGACAGGCGATGAGACCGGGGAGCTGTTTTTT. Translated: CAEETGDETGELFF. The chain uses TRBV6-5 and TRBJ2-2; tentatively, D is TRBD1 (6 bases). The CDR3 runs 14 residues. The germline V and J ends were trimmed by 11 bases and 5 bases, with 18 bases remaining between them. The germline gives CDR1 MNHEY, CDR2 SVGAGI.